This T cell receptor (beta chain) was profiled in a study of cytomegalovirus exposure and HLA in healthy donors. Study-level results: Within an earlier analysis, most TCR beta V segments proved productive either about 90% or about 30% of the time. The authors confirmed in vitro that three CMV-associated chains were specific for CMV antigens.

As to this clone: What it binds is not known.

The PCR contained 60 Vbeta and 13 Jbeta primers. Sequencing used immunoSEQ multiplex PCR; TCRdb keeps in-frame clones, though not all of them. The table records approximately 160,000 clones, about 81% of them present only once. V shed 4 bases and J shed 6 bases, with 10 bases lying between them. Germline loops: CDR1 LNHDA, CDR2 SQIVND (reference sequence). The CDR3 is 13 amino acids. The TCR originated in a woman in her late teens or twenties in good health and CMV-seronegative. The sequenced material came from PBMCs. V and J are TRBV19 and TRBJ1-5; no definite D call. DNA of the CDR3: TGTGCCAGTAGTACCGATGGAGGTCAGCCCCAGCATTTT. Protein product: CASSTDGGQPQHF.